This TCR beta chain is drawn from a study of T cell responses to AZD1222 COVID-19 vaccine. The V and J ends lost 4 bases and 0 bases respectively, with 15 bases between them. CDR3 length: 16 residues. Per the germline V gene, CDR1 is MNHNS and CDR2 is SASEGT. Sequenced by immunoSEQ multiplex PCR; TCRdb stores in-frame clones only, minus some. The repertoire holds 120,000 to 150,000 clones, with roughly nine tenths as singletons. This rearrangement joins TRBV6-1 to TRBJ1-1; weak D call: TRBD1 (5 bases). The material sequenced was peripheral blood, taken 28 days after the second AZD1222 dose. The sequence derives from an adult who received the AZD1222 COVID-19 vaccine. This chain's CDR3 is CASSAVGGKVNTEAFF. In nucleotides, the CDR3 is TGTGCCAGCAGTGCGGTTGGGGGGAAGGTGAACACTGAAGCTTTCTTT.